Listed here are 7 T cell receptor beta chains from one sample, sequenced in a study of tumor-infiltrating lymphocytes in primary liver carcinoma. Each 20-30 mg portion of unsorted bulk tissue served as the source for co-extraction of RNA and DNA. A primer matching the constant region was used to make TCR beta cDNA from approximately 0.55 ug of total RNA. Construction of TCR beta libraries relied on three successive nested multiplex PCR rounds employing slightly modified ARM-PCR. TRBV1-TRBV30 forward and Cbeta reverse primers drove the first two roughly 10-cycle rounds. MiXCR, run by TCRdb on the multiplex PCR reads, gives a single entry per CDR3 protein. Of 90,000 to 100,000 distinct CDR3 sequences in the sample, approximately 68% are singletons; the top ten hold 7.5% to 10%. Sample: liver tumor tissue from sampling region 5. Subset noted: tumor region T5, tumor centre. The receptor set was obtained from an older woman with primary liver carcinoma and hepatitis B virus infection.

This clonotype has ten or more counts. The V and J genes are TRBV10-3 and TRBJ2-3; 11 bases are a match to TRBD1. Trimming at V came to 8 bases and at J to 4 bases, leaving 8 bases not matched to a gene. Germline assignment: CDR1 ENHRY and CDR2 SYGVKD. The CDR3 totals 15 residues. Here the CDR3 reads CAIREGQGGADTQYF. The DNA for the CDR3 is TGTGCCATCCGGGAGGGACAGGGGGGAGCAGATACGCAGTATTTT.

Regarding this clonotype: The junction differs from germline at one of its ends, possibly a read error. This sequence joins TRBV11-2 and TRBJ2-5, with D perhaps matching TRBD1 (6 bases). The CDR3 has 13 residues. Germline assignment: CDR1 SGHAT and CDR2 FQNNGV. The CDR3: CGSGLVGAETQYF. For the CDR3, the DNA is TGTGGCAGCGGCTTGGTGGGGGCAGAGACCCAGTACTTC.

Note on this clonotype: Relative to the germline gene, one junction end is altered; a read error may explain this. The chain links TRBV4-1 to TRBJ2-2; D uncertain. The length of the CDR3 is 15 residues. CDR1 MGHRA and CDR2 YSYEKL come from the germline V gene. CDR3 in DNA: TGCGCCAGCAGTCAAGCTACTACCCCCCGCGGGGAGCTGTTTTTT. As protein: CASSQATTPRGELFF.

The sample holds a few counts of this clonotype. V and J are TRBV19 and TRBJ2-7, with D tentatively TRBD2 (6 bases). The CDR3 has 12 residues. Trimming took 8 bases from V and 6 from J, leaving 14 bases between them. Germline V gives CDR1 LNHDA, CDR2 SQIVND (reference sequence). The CDR3 DNA is TGTGCCAGTCGCTACGCGGGGTCCGAGCAGTACTTC. Amino acid sequence: CASRYAGSEQYF. Full variable domain (rest looked up from reference TRBV19 and TRBJ2-7): DGGITQSPKYLFRKEGQNVTLSCEQNLNHDAMYWYRQDPGQGLRLIYYSQIVNDFQKGDIAEGYSVSREKKESFPLTVTSAQKNPTAFYLCASRYAGSEQYFGPGTRLTVT.

This clonotype is judged medium-sized. The chain employs TRBV4-2 and TRBJ2-5; TRBD2 agrees at 8 bases. The CDR3 runs 17 residues. Losses at the gene ends were 2 bases for V and 4 bases for J; bases not matched to a gene: 12. Germline CDR1 LGHNA, CDR2 YNFKEQ. The CDR3 loop is CASSQTGTRNVPETQYF. In DNA, the CDR3 is TGTGCCAGCAGCCAAACCGGGACTAGGAATGTCCCAGAGACCCAGTACTTC.

This clonotype was counted a single time. As the CDR3 is not closed by the conserved phenylalanine or tryptophan, this likely results from a read error. Because the CDR3's place on the DNA is in doubt, the DNA is left out and the CDR3 is given as listed by TCRdb. The rearrangement uses TRBV4-1 and TRBJ2-6. Germline values: CDR1 MGHRA, CDR2 YSYEKL. The CDR3 comprises 17 residues, both ends counted. CDR3 region: CASSQEPQGSGANVLSS.

In its sample, this clonotype was seen a few times. An end of the junction does not agree with germline; a read error may underlie this. The V gene is TRBV11-3, the J gene TRBJ2-7; tentatively, D is TRBD1 or TRBD2 (6 bases each). Germline V gives CDR1 SGHNT, CDR2 YENEEA. This CDR3 has 13 amino acids. CDR3 protein: CVSSLGGPYEQYF. DNA for the CDR3: TGTGTCAGCAGCTTAGGGGGGCCATACGAGCAGTACTTC.